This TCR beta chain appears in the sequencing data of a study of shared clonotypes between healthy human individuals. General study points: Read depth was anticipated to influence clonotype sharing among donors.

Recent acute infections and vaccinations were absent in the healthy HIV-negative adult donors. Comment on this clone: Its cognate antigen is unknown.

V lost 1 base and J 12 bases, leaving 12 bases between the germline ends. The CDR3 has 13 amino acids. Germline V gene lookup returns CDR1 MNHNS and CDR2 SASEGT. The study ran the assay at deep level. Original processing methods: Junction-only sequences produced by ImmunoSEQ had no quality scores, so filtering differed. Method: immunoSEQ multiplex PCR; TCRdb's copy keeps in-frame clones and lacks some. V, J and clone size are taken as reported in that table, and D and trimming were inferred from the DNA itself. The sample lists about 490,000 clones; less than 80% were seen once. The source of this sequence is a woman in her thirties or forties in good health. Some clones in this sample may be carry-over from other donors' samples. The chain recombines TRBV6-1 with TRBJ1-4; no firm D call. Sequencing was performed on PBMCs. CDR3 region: CASSEDPAGQLFF. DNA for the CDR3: TGTGCCAGCAGTGAAGATCCTGCAGGCCAACTGTTTTTT.